These 18 T cell receptor beta chains came from one sample sequenced in a study of CD8 T cells in Susac syndrome. The RNA, roughly 0.45 to 1 ug, was put through reverse transcription using random hexamers. TCRdb called the immunoSEQ multiplex PCR reads again in MiXCR, with one record for every CDR3 protein. The repertoire holds under 200,000 distinct CDR3 sequences, 85% to 95% seen once, with 0.1% to 0.13% in the top ten. The sample was CD4+ T cells from PBMCs. All receptors come from a human donor with Susac syndrome.

The CDR3 DNA is TGCAGTGCTAGAAAAGCGGGGACCACCCCGCGGGACGAGCAGTACTTC. This translates into CSARKAGTTPRDEQYF. The chain carries TRBV20-1 and TRBJ2-7, with 7 positions matching TRBD2. The CDR3 totals 16 residues. The V gene's germline CDR1 is DFQATT and CDR2 SNEGSKA (reference sequence). The V segment lost 2 bases and the J segment 5 bases; nucleotides outside the gene matches: 15.

The count of this clonotype is one. The chain recombines TRBV5-1 with TRBJ2-7, with D tentatively TRBD1 (6 bases). The germline gives CDR1 SGHRS, CDR2 YFSETQ. V was clipped by 0 bases and J by 3 bases, with 10 bases between them. This CDR3 is built from 14 residues. In DNA form, the CDR3 reads TGCGCCAGCAGCTTGGATGGCAGGGGCTACGAGCAGTACTTC. As protein: CASSLDGRGYEQYF.

The rearrangement uses TRBV4-3 and TRBJ2-3, with TRBD2 matching over 8 bases. J lost 10 bases, V lost 1 base, and 10 bases had no gene match. Germline V gene sequence: CDR1 LGHNA, CDR2 YSLEER. The CDR3 sequence is 15 residues long. The CDR3 is CASSQGLGRGGAQYF. Here the CDR3 DNA reads TGCGCCAGCAGCCAAGGACTCGGTCGGGGGGGTGCGCAGTATTTT.

This clonotype was counted once. The chain carries TRBV9 and TRBJ1-5; 8 bases agree with TRBD1. The CDR3 has 15 amino acids. Unmatched junction bases numbered 1, after V lost 0 bases and J lost 2 bases. CDR1 is SGDLS and CDR2 is YYNGEE in the germline V gene. For the CDR3, the DNA is TGTGCCAGCAGCGTAGAGGACAGGGGCAATCAGCCCCAGCATTTT. Its protein is CASSVEDRGNQPQHF.

The chain uses TRBV20-1 and TRBJ1-1, with TRBD1 as a possible D gene (5 bases). Per germline, CDR1 DFQATT and CDR2 SNEGSKA (reference sequence). V was clipped by 6 bases and J by 1 base, with 12 bases between them. The CDR3 covers 13 residues. Written as DNA, the CDR3 is TGCAGTGCCCCTTCCGGGGGGAACACTGAAGCTTTCTTT. It encodes CSAPSGGNTEAFF.

The chain combines TRBV30 with TRBJ1-5; a possible D gene is TRBD1 (6 bases). The germline CDR1 and CDR2 sequences are GTSNPN and SVGIG (reference sequence). There are 14 residues in the CDR3. V lost 0 bases and J 6 bases, leaving 12 bases between the germline ends. CDR3 DNA: TGTGCCTGGAGTGTAGGGGGGCTCGGTCAGCCCCAGCATTTT. Translating it yields CAWSVGGLGQPQHF.

The J gene is TRBJ2-7, the V gene TRBV18; TRBD1 agrees at 8 bases. This CDR3 has 14 amino acids. Germline V lookup: CDR1 KGHSH, CDR2 LQKENI. V trimming: 6 bases; J trimming: 2 bases; junction bases outside the gene matches: 6. The CDR3 bases are TGTGCCAGCTCCCAGGGGGCCCAGACCTACGAGCAGTACTTC. Translated, it gives CASSQGAQTYEQYF.

The chain uses TRBV20-1 and TRBJ1-5; 7 nucleotides agree with TRBD1. From germline, CDR1 is DFQATT and CDR2 SNEGSKA (reference sequence). This CDR3 spans 14 amino acids. The V segment lost 0 bases and the J segment 4 bases; nucleotides outside the gene matches: 3. For the CDR3, the DNA is TGCAGTGCTAGAGAACAGGGGTTGAATCAGCCCCAGCATTTT. It codes for CSAREQGLNQPQHF.

This clonotype was counted between two and nine times. This chain uses TRBV12-3 or TRBV12-4 with TRBJ2-5; D may be TRBD1 (6 bases). Trimming took off 8 bases at V and 2 bases at J, with 12 bases between the two ends. The CDR3 totals 13 residues. This CDR3 is CASGQGTQETQYF. The CDR3 nucleotides read TGTGCCAGCGGCCAGGGGACACAAGAGACCCAGTACTTC.

The gene calls are TRBV28 and TRBJ1-1; D unclear. V lost 1 base to trimming and J lost 3 bases, with 15 bases between them. Germline V gives CDR1 MDHEN, CDR2 SYDVKM. The CDR3 contains 16 residues. CDR3 region: CASSLSSASLDTEAFF. The CDR3 DNA reads TGTGCCAGCAGTTTATCGTCAGCCTCGCTAGACACTGAAGCTTTCTTT.

The chain joins TRBV20-1 to TRBJ2-3, with D perhaps TRBD2 (6 bases). There are 15 residues in the CDR3. The V gene lost 3 bases and the J gene lost 1 base, with 14 bases spanning the gap. CDR1 is DFQATT, CDR2 SNEGSKA, per germline (reference sequence). The CDR3 nucleotides read TGCAGTGCTAGCCGGAGGGCAGACGGCACAGATACGCAGTATTTT. Translating it yields CSASRRADGTDTQYF.

The chain employs TRBV11-2 and TRBJ2-7; D is unresolved. The CDR3 is made up of 14 amino acids. Germline V gene lookup returns CDR1 SGHAT and CDR2 FQNNGV. V lost 1 base, J lost 0 bases, and 7 bases lay in between. DNA of the CDR3: TGTGCCAGCAGCTTAGGCATGAGCTCCTACGAGCAGTACTTC. Translation: CASSLGMSSYEQYF.

Concerning this clonotype: Relative to the germline gene, one junction end is altered; a read error may explain this. This chain links TRBV5-1 with TRBJ2-5; D remains ambiguous. There are 13 residues in the CDR3. Germline V CDR1 and CDR2: SGHRS, YFSETQ. The CDR3 DNA reads as TGTGCCAGCAGCTTGACTCCCCAAGAGACCCAGTACTTC. Its translation: CASSLTPQETQYF.

V usage is TRBV20-1 and J usage is TRBJ2-5; 10 nucleotides match TRBD2. Trimming took 6 bases from V and 5 from J; bases not matched to a gene: 9. The CDR3 runs 14 residues. Germline lookup yields CDR1 DFQATT and CDR2 SNEGSKA (reference sequence). Written as DNA, the CDR3 is TGCAGTGCCGCTAGCGGGGGCGGAGGGGAGACCCAGTACTTC. It is translated as CSAASGGGGETQYF.

The CDR3 region is CASRDTNTEAFF. The CDR3 nucleotides are TGTGCCAGCAGGGACACGAACACTGAAGCTTTCTTT. J is TRBJ1-1 and V is TRBV2; D is possibly TRBD1 (5 bases). This CDR3 has 12 amino acids. CDR1 is SNHLY and CDR2 is FYNNEI in the germline V gene. Trimming cost V 6 bases and J 1 base, with 6 bases left between them.

The chain combines TRBV20-1 with TRBJ1-2; the D is unclear. V was cut by 4 bases and J by 8 bases, with 14 bases left in between. This CDR3 spans 12 amino acids. Germline V gene data show CDR1 as DFQATT and CDR2 as SNEGSKA (reference sequence). Written as DNA, the CDR3 is TGCAGTGCTAAACTAGGGCCCGAGGGCTACACCTTC. Its protein is CSAKLGPEGYTF.

This clonotype showed up just once. This chain connects TRBV9 to TRBJ2-5; TRBD2 agrees at 8 bases. Germline V gene sequence: CDR1 SGDLS, CDR2 YYNGEE. The V gene end was trimmed by 4 bases and the J gene end by 10 bases; junction bases not matched to a gene: 6. This CDR3 has 12 amino acids. CDR3 protein: CASSPPGGDQYF. For the CDR3, the DNA is TGTGCCAGCAGCCCCCCGGGAGGGGACCAGTACTTC.

The chain couples TRBV19 to TRBJ1-2, with D tentatively TRBD1 (5 bases). CDR1 is LNHDA and CDR2 is SQIVND in the germline V gene (reference sequence). V was cut by 6 bases and J by 2 bases, with 16 bases left in between. This CDR3 has 15 residues. This CDR3 reads CASRIKRGPNYGYTF. The CDR3 region has the DNA TGTGCCAGTAGAATCAAACGGGGACCCAACTATGGCTACACCTTC.